This is a list of T cell receptor beta chains from one sample in a study of cytomegalovirus exposure and HLA in healthy donors. Profiling relied on immunoSEQ multiplex PCR, and the TCRdb table lists in-frame clones only, not all of them. The sample carries about 130,000 clones, approximately 83% recorded once. Sequences were obtained from PBMCs. The receptors derive from a man aged 40-50 years in good health and CMV-seronegative. Both conserved end residues are part of each CDR3. A D gene is named only where the DNA matches it firmly. Size tells how often a clone was seen (once, few, many) or the class of an expanded clone, and some rows leave it out.

clone_size	d_call	v_call	j_call	cdr3_nt	cdr3_aa
NA	NA	TRBV19	TRBJ1-6	TGTGCCAGTACCGCGACAGGCCTTTATAATTCACCCCTCCACTTT	CASTATGLYNSPLHF
few	NA	TRBV5-1	TRBJ2-2	TGCGCCAGCAAATACGCTCAGGGGACCGGGGAGCTGTTTTTT	CASKYAQGTGELFF
few	TRBD1	TRBV5-8	TRBJ2-3	TGTGCCAGCATCCAGGGACAGAACACAGATACGCAGTATTTT	CASIQGQNTDTQYF
NA	NA	TRBV30	TRBJ1-6	TGTGCCTGGAGTGGACAATCCTATAATTCACCCCTCCACTTT	CAWSGQSYNSPLHF
NA	TRBD1	TRBV6-6	TRBJ1-1	TGTGCCAGCAGTTATGGGGAGCCGGGACAGGGTCGTAACTTT	CASSYGEPGQGRNF
NA	NA	TRBV5-4	TRBJ2-3	TGTGCCAGCAGCCCCTGGGGCAGCCCCACAGATACGCAGTATTTT	CASSPWGSPTDTQYF
few	NA	TRBV5-4	TRBJ1-4	TGTGCCAGCAGCAGCACCGGAGGACGAAGCCTTGAAAAACTGTTTTTT	CASSSTGGRSLEKLFF
NA	NA	TRBV30	TRBJ1-5	TGTGCCTGGTCCGTCGGTTATAGCAATCAGCCCCAGCATTTT	CAWSVGYSNQPQHF
NA	TRBD1	TRBV15	TRBJ1-6	TGTGCCACCAGCAGAGGGACAGGGGGGAATTCACCCCTCCACTTT	CATSRGTGGNSPLHF
NA	NA	TRBV25-1	TRBJ2-7	TGTGCCAGCAGTGCCGACGAGCAGTACTTC	CASSADEQYF
NA	NA	TRBV19	TRBJ1-6	TGTGCCAGTCTTAGCGGGAGCAACTATAATTCACCCCTCCACTTT	CASLSGSNYNSPLHF
few	NA	TRBV9	TRBJ2-5	TGTGCCAGCAGCGTAGGGGCCCCAAATGCAGGGGAGACCCAGTACTTC	CASSVGAPNAGETQYF